Each of the 23 T cell receptor beta chains below was sequenced from the same sample in a study of cytomegalovirus exposure and HLA in healthy donors. Use of 60 Vbeta and 13 Jbeta primers characterized the PCR. Profiled with immunoSEQ multiplex PCR; TCRdb holds only in-frame clones, not every one. The table records some 180,000 clones, just over 75% of them present only once. Sequenced input: PBMCs. The receptors come from a man between 18 and 35 years old in good health and CMV-seronegative.

This clone was seen once. The V gene is TRBV6-5, the J gene TRBJ2-2, with D maybe TRBD1 (5 bases). V dropped 2 bases and J dropped 7 bases, with 14 bases sitting between them. This CDR3 spans 15 amino acids. In germline, CDR1 is MNHEY, CDR2 SVGAGI. The CDR3 sequence is CASSYGVRASGELFF. The DNA of the CDR3 is TGTGCCAGCAGTTACGGAGTCAGGGCGAGCGGGGAGCTGTTTTTT.

This sequence joins TRBV11-3 and TRBJ2-7, with TRBD2 matching over 14 bases. The germline V gene encodes CDR1 SGHNT and CDR2 YENEEA. CDR3 length equals 15 residues. J gave up 6 bases and V 0 bases, and 1 base lay outside the gene matches. CDR3 in amino acids: CASSLEGLAGGEQYF. CDR3 coding DNA: TGTGCCAGCAGCTTAGAAGGACTAGCGGGAGGCGAGCAGTACTTC.

The chain carries TRBV19 and TRBJ2-5, with 8 bases fitting TRBD2. V was clipped by 10 bases and J by 3 bases; unmatched bases: 13. Germline CDR1 reads LNHDA; CDR2 reads SQIVND (reference sequence). The CDR3 is made up of 15 amino acids. The DNA of the CDR3 is TGTGCCACCGGTCGGCGCGGGAGGAGGGAAGAGACCCAGTACTTC. It specifies CATGRRGRREETQYF.

The V and J genes are TRBV4-3 and TRBJ2-6; 9 bases agree with TRBD2. J lost 0 bases, V lost 9 bases, and 6 bases had no gene match. The CDR3 covers 16 residues. Germline CDR1 and CDR2: LGHNA and YSLEER. CDR3 residues: CASGLAGLSGANVLTF. The CDR3 nucleotides are TGCGCCAGTGGCCTAGCGGGGCTCTCTGGGGCCAACGTCCTGACTTTC.

This clone was counted a single time. This sequence joins TRBV5-4 and TRBJ2-7, with no clear D. The germline CDR1 and CDR2 sequences are SGHNT and YYREEE (reference sequence). V was cut by 2 bases and J by 0 bases, with 12 bases left in between. CDR3 length: 15 amino acids. The CDR3 DNA reads TGTGCCAGCAGCTTAGAGTCCCTGAGCTCCTACGAGCAGTACTTC. It codes for CASSLESLSSYEQYF.

The V and J genes are TRBV29-1 and TRBJ2-3; 10 bases align to TRBD2. CDR1 is SQVTM, CDR2 ANQGSEA, per germline. Trimming removed 7 bases from V and 5 bases from J; junction bases left unmatched: 6. CDR3 length: 13 residues. DNA for the CDR3: TGCAGCGCCCTAGCGGGGGAGCAAGATACGCAGTATTTT. Its protein product is CSALAGEQDTQYF.

The rearrangement links TRBV4-2 to TRBJ2-7; TRBD2 matches at 11 bases. With 2 bases clipped from V and 0 bases from J, the junction kept 9 bases outside the gene matches. The CDR3 extends over 18 amino acids. Per germline, CDR1 LGHNA and CDR2 YNFKEQ. For the CDR3, the DNA is TGTGCCAGCAGCCAACATCCTAGCGGGGGGACCTACTCCTACGAGCAGTACTTC. Translation gives CASSQHPSGGTYSYEQYF.

V gene TRBV4-3 combines with J gene TRBJ2-1; 8 nucleotides line up with TRBD1. The CDR3 is made up of 18 amino acids. V was clipped by 0 bases and J by 4 bases; unmatched bases: 11. Germline V gene lookup returns CDR1 LGHNA and CDR2 YSLEER. The CDR3 region is CASSQDQGAWGRYNEQFF. CDR3 DNA: TGCGCCAGCAGCCAAGACCAGGGGGCGTGGGGGAGATACAATGAGCAGTTCTTC.

V is TRBV18 and J is TRBJ2-7; 8 bases map to TRBD1. The CDR3 spans 14 residues. Germline CDR1 is KGHSH and CDR2 is LQKENI. J was trimmed by 7 bases and V by 2 bases; bases with no gene match: 7. CDR3 sequence: CASSPGQGADEQYF. The CDR3 DNA is TGTGCCAGCTCACCAGGTCAGGGGGCCGATGAGCAGTACTTC.

This chain joins TRBV4-2 and TRBJ1-1, with D possibly TRBD1 on 6 matching bases. The germline V and J ends were trimmed by 3 bases and 5 bases, with 10 bases remaining between them. The CDR3 length is 13 residues. CDR1 and CDR2 (germline): LGHNA, YNFKEQ. The CDR3 region is CASSQNRVTEAFF. The CDR3 bases are TGTGCCAGCAGCCAGAACAGGGTTACTGAAGCTTTCTTT.

The chain has TRBV5-3 and TRBJ2-1, with a possible D match to TRBD2 (6 bases). TRBV5-3 counts as an open reading frame of uncertain function. This CDR3 is 16 amino acids long. V lost 1 base and J 0 bases, leaving 11 bases between the germline ends. CDR3 nucleotide sequence: TGTGCCAGAAGCTTGCTAGCGAACCACTCCTACAATGAGCAGTTCTTC. It is translated as CARSLLANHSYNEQFF.

The chain couples TRBV19 to TRBJ1-2; no clear D gene. CDR3 length equals 13 residues. V was pared by 0 bases and J by 8 bases, with 10 bases between. Germline values: CDR1 LNHDA, CDR2 SQIVND (reference sequence). CDR3 sequence reads: CASSIDEVCGYTF. In DNA, the CDR3 is TGTGCCAGTAGTATAGATGAGGTTTGCGGCTACACCTTC. Supplemented by reference TRBV19 and TRBJ1-2, the full variable domain reads DGGITQSPKYLFRKEGQNVTLSCEQNLNHDAMYWYRQDPGQGLRLIYYSQIVNDFQKGDIAEGYSVSREKKESFPLTVTSAQKNPTAFYLCASSIDEVCGYTFGSGTRLTVV.

This chain joins TRBV15 and TRBJ2-1; 10 bases are a match to TRBD1. The germline CDR1 and CDR2 sequences are LNHNV and YYDKDF (reference sequence). The CDR3 spans 15 residues. Trimming at V came to 0 bases and at J to 8 bases, leaving 4 bases not matched to a gene. In DNA, the CDR3 is TGTGCCACCAGCAGAGAAGGGACAGGGGCCGATGAGCAGTTCTTC. Protein product: CATSREGTGADEQFF.

This rearrangement joins TRBV5-1 to TRBJ2-3; 12 bases match TRBD2. Germline assignment: CDR1 SGHRS and CDR2 YFSETQ. V lost 4 bases and J lost 4; bases outside the gene matches: 7. The CDR3 contains 16 residues. This CDR3 is CASSLMSSGRADTQYF. For the CDR3, the DNA is TGCGCCAGCAGCCTCATGTCTAGCGGGAGGGCAGATACGCAGTATTTT.

The genes are TRBV6-1 and TRBJ2-1, with TRBD2 identical over 10 bases. The CDR3 loop spans 14 amino acids. Germline values: CDR1 MNHNS, CDR2 SASEGT. With 2 bases clipped from V and 8 bases from J, the junction kept 3 bases outside the gene matches. For the CDR3, the DNA is TGTGCCAGCAGTGAAAGCGGGGGGGCCCATGAGCAGTTCTTC. Protein sequence: CASSESGGAHEQFF.

The chain links TRBV25-1 to TRBJ2-2; TRBD2 is a possible D gene (5 bases). Germline-derived CDR1 and CDR2 are MGHDK and SYGVNS. V was clipped by 7 bases and J by 4 bases, with 13 bases between them. The CDR3 length is 14 residues. CDR3 loop: CASKYGVSTGELFF. CDR3 DNA sequence: TGTGCCAGCAAATACGGGGTTAGCACCGGGGAGCTGTTTTTT.

This clone came up a few times. The chain uses TRBV6-6 and TRBJ1-2; unclear D gene. The CDR3 extends over 15 amino acids. V was pared by 2 bases and J by 0 bases, with 10 bases between. Looked up from germline, CDR1 is MNHNY and CDR2 is SVGAGI (reference sequence). The CDR3 DNA reads as TGTGCCAGCAGTTACAATCGAACACCTAACTATGGCTACACCTTC. The encoded protein is CASSYNRTPNYGYTF.

This clone was found once. CDR3 bases: TGTGCCAGCAGTGCGGCAGCGGGGGCTACCTACAATGAGCAGTTCTTC. It is translated as CASSAAAGATYNEQFF. The chain employs TRBV2 and TRBJ2-1; 8 nucleotides match TRBD2. CDR1 and CDR2 from the germline V gene are SNHLY and FYNNEI. V was pared by 4 bases and J by 2 bases, with 7 bases of the junction left unmatched. The CDR3 covers 16 residues.

The V call is TRBV7-2, the J call TRBJ2-3, with 8 bases lining up with TRBD2. Losses at the gene ends were 4 bases for V and 6 bases for J; bases not matched to a gene: 6. Germline assignment: CDR1 SGHTA and CDR2 FQGNSA. The CDR3 is 14 amino acids. In nucleotides, the CDR3 is TGTGCCAGCAGCTCCCAAGGGACTAGTGATACGCAGTATTTT. Its protein product is CASSSQGTSDTQYF.

The rearrangement joins TRBV4-3 to TRBJ2-4; 7 bases map to TRBD2. The CDR3 spans 17 residues. Germline trimming cut 0 bases from V and 0 bases from J; bases unmatched to any gene: 5. Germline CDR1 and CDR2: LGHNA and YSLEER. CDR3 nucleotides: TGCGCCAGCAGCCAAGACCCGGGACTAAGAGCCAAAAACATTCAGTACTTC. As protein: CASSQDPGLRAKNIQYF.

The V gene is TRBV7-2, the J gene TRBJ1-3; D uncertain. CDR1 and CDR2 from the germline V gene are SGHTA and FQGNSA. The CDR3 runs 15 residues. V dropped 3 bases and J dropped 0 bases, with 9 bases sitting between them. CDR3 loop: CASSFKLLSGNTIYF. CDR3 DNA sequence: TGTGCCAGCAGCTTTAAACTGCTCTCTGGAAACACCATATATTTT.

This clone was observed once. The rearrangement links TRBV5-6 to TRBJ2-3; D is uncertain. The ends were cut back, 0 bases at V and 4 bases at J, with 15 bases in the middle. CDR1 SGHDT and CDR2 YYEEEE come from the germline V gene. The CDR3 is made up of 16 amino acids. CDR3 in amino acids: CASSLAIGVRSDTQYF. CDR3 nucleotide sequence: TGTGCCAGCAGCTTGGCTATAGGAGTACGATCAGATACGCAGTATTTT.

V and J are TRBV7-9 and TRBJ1-2; TRBD1 agrees at 11 bases. Germline CDR1 is SEHNR and CDR2 is FQNEAQ (reference sequence). The CDR3 covers 16 residues. Losses at the gene ends were 1 base for V and 5 bases for J; bases not matched to a gene: 6. The CDR3 DNA sequence: TGTGCCAGCAGCTTAGACTTGGGACAGGGGGTTTATGGCTACACCTTC. It is translated as CASSLDLGQGVYGYTF.